This T cell receptor (beta chain) is from a study of blood T cell repertoires in COVID-19. Study details: Samples came from the United States, Italy and Spain, spanning acute and convalescent COVID-19. The cDNA or gDNA used as material had been derived from T cells, B-cell-depleted T cells, or PBMCs.

Germline CDR1 LGHDT, CDR2 YNNKEL (reference sequence). The CDR3 spans 19 residues. V shed 5 bases, J shed 0 bases, and the junction held 16 bases outside the gene matches. Authors' data handling: How many nucleated cells were present was estimated from reference gene primer amplification. Produced via immunoSEQ multiplex PCR; TCRdb's table is partial and in-frame only. V and J calls and clone size are as listed in that table; D and trimming were resolved from the DNA. This table holds 170,000 or so clones, approximately 80% found once. Sequencing was carried out using peripheral blood. This receptor was obtained from a woman aged 60 to 75 with acute or convalescent COVID-19. This chain connects TRBV3-1 (or the pseudogene TRBV3-2) to TRBJ1-3; TRBD1 matches at 7 bases. The CDR3 nucleotides are TGTGCCAGCAGCTTGTGGACAGGCACAGCCCAGAGCTCTGGAAACACCATATATTTT. This gives the protein CASSLWTGTAQSSGNTIYF.